These 6 T cell receptor beta chains were sequenced from one sample in a study of blood T cell repertoires in COVID-19. Clones were sequenced by immunoSEQ multiplex PCR, and TCRdb holds only the in-frame ones, with some missing. The sample lists some 210,000 clones; about nine tenths were seen once. Input material: peripheral blood. Receptor source: a man aged 55 to 70 who had recovered from COVID-19.

This rearrangement joins TRBV7-3 to TRBJ2-3, with 11 bases matching TRBD1. Germline loops: CDR1 SGHTA, CDR2 FQGTGA. V lost 5 bases, J lost 5 bases, and 6 bases stayed unmatched. The CDR3 is made up of 15 amino acids. DNA of the CDR3: TGTGCCAGCAGCCCCGGGACAGGGGGTAAAGATACGCAGTATTTT. Protein: CASSPGTGGKDTQYF.

This clone was picked up one time. This sequence joins TRBV5-1 and TRBJ2-7, with D possibly being TRBD1 (6 bases). CDR3 length: 14 amino acids. Germline CDR1 SGHRS, CDR2 YFSETQ. V lost 4 bases and J lost 4, with 15 bases in between. The CDR3 here is CASSKGQMRYEQYF. The CDR3, as DNA: TGCGCCAGCAGCAAGGGACAAATGAGGTACGAGCAGTACTTC.

This clone occurred once. The J gene is TRBJ2-7, the V gene TRBV5-1; 7 bases map to TRBD2. After removal of 2 bases from V and 3 bases from J, the junction contained 5 bases not matched to a gene. The CDR3 loop spans 14 amino acids. CDR1 is SGHRS, CDR2 YFSETQ, per germline. CDR3 amino acids: CASSLPGTIYEQYF. CDR3 nucleotide sequence: TGCGCCAGCAGCTTACCCGGGACTATCTACGAGCAGTACTTC.

This clone was seen only once. This chain joins TRBV5-1 and TRBJ1-2; D remains ambiguous. The CDR3 spans 14 residues. The ends were cut back, 4 bases at V and 8 bases at J, with 18 bases in the middle. CDR1 and CDR2 (germline): SGHRS, YFSETQ. The CDR3 nucleotides are TGCGCCAGCAGCCCCGGGAACCCTCGCCAGGGCTACACCTTC. It yields the protein CASSPGNPRQGYTF.

The chain uses TRBV11-1 and TRBJ1-6; the match to TRBD1 covers 7 bases. Germline CDR1 SGHAT, CDR2 FQDESV (reference sequence). V lost 4 bases to trimming and J lost 11 bases; unmatched junction nucleotides: 11. The CDR3 has 15 residues. This CDR3 is CASSSRDQGVTPLHF. CDR3 DNA sequence: TGTGCCAGCAGCTCCCGGGACCAGGGGGTAACACCCCTCCACTTT.

The CDR3 spells CASSQAGTRNDEQYF. The DNA for the CDR3 is TGTGCCAGCAGCCAAGCCGGGACTAGGAACGACGAGCAGTACTTC. The genes are TRBV7-8 and TRBJ2-7; TRBD2 aligns across 8 bases. CDR1 SGHVS and CDR2 FQNEAQ come from the germline V gene. The J segment lost 5 bases and the V segment lost 5 bases, leaving 11 bases of the junction unmatched. The CDR3 covers 15 residues.